This entry is about one T cell receptor beta chain. Germline CDR1 reads KGHDR; CDR2 reads SFDVKD. After removal of 3 bases from V and 8 bases from J, the junction contained 6 bases not matched to a gene. The CDR3 consists of 14 residues. This sample is drawn from a study of T-cell reconstitution after alpha-beta-depleted transplantation in children. Preparation of the TCRbeta library used unique molecular identifiers. TCRdb passed the PCR reads through MiXCR, listing each CDR3 protein once. The sample shows around 530,000 distinct CDR3 sequences, about 30% of them seen only once. The sequence came from a human donor who donated a stem cell graft to a child with aplastic anemia. The rearrangement links TRBV24-1 to TRBJ1-2; the match to TRBD1 covers 9 bases. The sequences come from PBMCs from the stem cell graft donor, collected from the stem cell graft. The CDR3 here is CATSDQGQGGGYTF. In DNA, the CDR3 is TGTGCCACCAGTGATCAGGGACAGGGCGGAGGCTACACCTTC.